This T cell receptor beta chain was documented in a study of blood T cell repertoires in COVID-19. Study-wide background: Collection of acute and convalescent COVID-19 samples took place in the United States, Italy and Spain. PBMCs, B-cell-depleted T cells, or T cells provided the cDNA or gDNA that made up the material.

As handled by the study authors: Amplification from reference gene primers served as the basis for estimated nucleated cell counts. Generated by immunoSEQ multiplex PCR, the TCRdb table keeps only in-frame clones and is missing some. Clone size and V and J calls were adopted from that table, with D and trimming inferred from the DNA. The sample carries a few hundred thousand clones, nearly 90% recorded once. The CDR3 runs to 15 residues. J gave up 4 bases and V 5 bases, and 11 bases lay outside the gene matches. Germline values: CDR1 MNHEY, CDR2 SVGAGI. The Seattle site enrolled patients during active infection and followed them longitudinally. The count of this clone is one.

The sequence derives from a man in his forties or fifties with COVID-19, enrolled during active disease. Specimen: peripheral blood. This sequence joins TRBV6-5 and TRBJ2-7, with 7 bases that match TRBD2. The CDR3 nucleotides are TGTGCCAGCAGTCCCGGGGGGAGGGAAGTGTACGAGCAGTACTTC. Translating it yields CASSPGGREVYEQYF.